These T cell receptor beta chains were read from a single sample in a study of regulatory T cells in long-lasting Graves disease. TCRdb re-derived calls from the multiplex PCR reads in MiXCR, one entry per CDR3 protein. The sample shows roughly 350,000 distinct CDR3 sequences, roughly 17% of them seen only once. The sample was also linked to a second study, of T cells in Graves' hyperthyroidism and ophthalmopathy.

The sequences come from peripheral blood mononuclear cells (PBMCs), collected at new diagnosis, from a patient treated with antithyroid drugs. The receptor set was obtained from a woman aged 18-29 years with Graves disease. Each CDR3 is given with its conserved first and last residue. Each record gives: V gene, clone size, D gene, J gene, CDR3 DNA, CDR3 protein. D genes are given only for firm matches. Clone sizes are shown as once, few, many or a size class.

TRBV7-3	many	-	TRBJ2-1	TGTGCCAGCAGCTCCTCGGGGGTGGGCCTCGGGGAGCAGTTCTTC	CASSSSGVGLGEQFF
TRBV7-6	many	-	TRBJ2-1	TGTGCCAGCAGCTCCTTTGGCCCAGGAGATGATGGCGATGAGCAGTTCTTC	CASSSFGPGDDGDEQFF
TRBV7-9	many	-	TRBJ2-7	TGTGCCAGCAGCTCCGGGTACCCCTACGAGCAGTACTTC	CASSSGYPYEQYF
TRBV6-2/TRBV6-3	few	TRBD2	TRBJ2-1	TGTGCCAGCAGCCCCTTAGCGGGGGCTTACAATGAGCAGTTCTTC	CASSPLAGAYNEQFF
TRBV2	few	TRBD1	TRBJ1-5	TGTGCCAGCAGTGTGTCAGGGGGCGGCAATCAGCCCCAGCATTTT	CASSVSGGGNQPQHF
TRBV7-9	many	TRBD2	TRBJ2-1	TGTGCCAGCCTGAGGAGGGAGGGCTCCTACAATGAGCAGTTCTTC	CASLRREGSYNEQFF
TRBV5-1	few	TRBD2	TRBJ2-3	TGCGCCAGCAGCTCCGGGGAGGGCCACACAGATACGCAGTATTTT	CASSSGEGHTDTQYF
TRBV28	many	TRBD2	TRBJ2-3	TGTGCCACCACTACTAGCGGAGGCACAGATACGCAGTATTTT	CATTTSGGTDTQYF
TRBV20-1	many	-	TRBJ2-5	TGCAGTGCTAGGGATCTGGCGGAACCAGAGACCCAGTACTTC	CSARDLAEPETQYF
TRBV7-2	many	-	TRBJ2-5	TGTGCCAGCAGCAACGGGGAGACCCAGTACTTC	CASSNGETQYF
TRBV5-1	many	TRBD1	TRBJ1-3	TGCGCCAGCAGCTCCGGACAGGGGGCCCTCTCTGGAAACACCATATATTTT	CASSSGQGALSGNTIYF
TRBV3-1	many	TRBD2	TRBJ2-4	TGTGCCAGCAGCCAAGAAGGGAGGGACATTCAGTACTTC	CASSQEGRDIQYF